The T cell receptor beta chain under discussion was sequenced for a study of cytomegalovirus exposure and HLA in healthy donors. Study results and caveats: Many donors shared some public TCRs, even though most TCR sequences were rare. Likely technical artifact: a cluster of highly shared sequence variants. Presence/absence comparisons presumed near-even sequencing depth among donors.

Unmatched junction bases numbered 11, after V lost 6 bases and J lost 4 bases. The CDR3 loop spans 15 amino acids. The germline V gene encodes CDR1 MNHEY and CDR2 SMNVEV (reference sequence). As to this clone: Its matching antigen is unknown.

The PCR made use of 60 Vbeta and 13 Jbeta primers. Method: immunoSEQ multiplex PCR; TCRdb's copy keeps in-frame clones and lacks some. The sample consists of approximately 81,000 clones, 70% to 85% of them appearing once. This sequence was found in a man aged 45-65 years in good health and CMV-seropositive. The sample consisted of PBMCs. The rearrangement joins TRBV27 to TRBJ1-2, with 7 bases identical to TRBD1. CDR3 nucleotides: TGTGCCAGCAGGAAAGGACAGGAGGCTTTCTATGGCTACACCTTC. Its translation is CASRKGQEAFYGYTF.